These 27 T cell receptor beta chains came from one sample sequenced in a study of blood T cell repertoires in COVID-19. The table came from immunoSEQ multiplex PCR; TCRdb's copy has only in-frame clones and leaves some out. The sample yields about 250,000 clones, more than 70% seen once. The specimen was peripheral blood. These receptors originate from a man aged 35-49 years with active or convalescent COVID-19.

This clone was seen only once. The junction departs from germline at one end; a sequencing error may be responsible. V is TRBV6-1 and J is TRBJ2-7, with 11 bases identical to TRBD1. Germline loops: CDR1 MNHNS, CDR2 SASEGT. This CDR3 spans 15 amino acids. The chain's CDR3 is CASREGTGGYYEQYF. As DNA, the CDR3 is TGTGCCAGCAGGGAAGGGACAGGGGGTTACTACGAGCAGTACTTC.

The gene calls are TRBV3-1 (or the pseudogene TRBV3-2) and TRBJ2-2; maybe TRBD2 (6 bases). The CDR3 spans 15 residues. Trimming left V 0 bases short and J 4 bases short, with 9 bases between. The V gene's germline CDR1 is LGHDT and CDR2 YNNKEL (reference sequence). Here the CDR3 DNA reads TGTGCCAGCAGCCAAGAAGGAGGGCCCACCGGGGAGCTGTTTTTT. Protein product: CASSQEGGPTGELFF.

This chain connects TRBV5-4 to TRBJ2-2; 14 nucleotides align to TRBD2. CDR1 is SGHNT, CDR2 YYREEE, per germline (reference sequence). Unmatched junction bases numbered 4, after V lost 2 bases and J lost 7 bases. The CDR3 totals 16 residues. The CDR3: CASSFGLAGGDGELFF. CDR3 sequence (DNA): TGTGCCAGCAGCTTCGGACTAGCGGGAGGAGACGGGGAGCTGTTTTTT. The whole variable domain, filled in from reference TRBV5-4 and TRBJ2-2, reads ETGVTQSPTHLIKTRGQQVTLRCSSQSGHNTVSWYQQALGQGPQFIFQYYREEENGRGNFPPRFSGLQFPNYSSELNVNALELDDSALYLCASSFGLAGGDGELFFGEGSRLTVL.

This chain uses TRBV14 with TRBJ2-4, with D possibly TRBD2 on 6 matching bases. The germline gives CDR1 SGHDN, CDR2 FVKESK. The CDR3 consists of 13 residues. V was pared by 4 bases and J by 6 bases, with 10 bases between. As DNA, the CDR3 is TGTGCCAGCAGCCGGACCGGGAGAAACATTCAGTACTTC. Its translation: CASSRTGRNIQYF.

The chain joins TRBV2 to TRBJ2-3; 9 bases align to TRBD2. Per germline, CDR1 SNHLY and CDR2 FYNNEI. The CDR3 sequence is 16 residues long. V lost 4 bases to trimming and J lost 4 bases; unmatched junction nucleotides: 9. CDR3 sequence (DNA): TGTGCCAGCAGTGTACGGCGTAGCGGGAGCTCAGATACGCAGTATTTT. Protein: CASSVRRSGSSDTQYF.

The chain carries TRBV3-1 (or the pseudogene TRBV3-2) and TRBJ1-2; a possible D gene is TRBD1 (5 bases). The V gene's germline CDR1 is LGHDT and CDR2 YNNKEL (reference sequence). V shed 5 bases and J shed 8 bases, with 21 bases lying between them. The CDR3 consists of 15 residues. CDR3 residues: CASSSPLTTGAGYTF. The CDR3 bases are TGTGCCAGCAGCTCGCCTCTAACCACAGGTGCCGGCTACACCTTC.

The J gene is TRBJ1-5, the V gene TRBV6-5, with D perhaps matching TRBD1 (6 bases). The CDR3 runs 12 residues. The V gene's germline CDR1 is MNHEY and CDR2 SVGAGI. The V and J ends lost 7 bases and 6 bases respectively, with 10 bases between them. The chain's CDR3 is CASKGEGQPQHF. The CDR3 coding sequence is TGTGCCAGCAAGGGGGAAGGTCAGCCCCAGCATTTT.

The chain couples TRBV7-9 to TRBJ2-2, with TRBD1 as a possible D gene (6 bases). Trimming left V 5 bases short and J 5 bases short, with 15 bases between. The V gene's germline CDR1 is SEHNR and CDR2 FQNEAQ (reference sequence). The CDR3 sequence is 15 residues long. In nucleotides, the CDR3 is TGTGCCAGCAGCGGGGACATCCACAATACCGGGGAGCTGTTTTTT. Its protein is CASSGDIHNTGELFF.

This chain connects TRBV19 to TRBJ1-5; 8 bases line up with TRBD1. There are 16 residues in the CDR3. Germline CDR1 and CDR2: LNHDA and SQIVND (reference sequence). V trimming: 5 bases; J trimming: 11 bases; junction bases outside the gene matches: 17. For the CDR3, the DNA is TGTGCCAGTAGTCTACCACTCAGGGGGCAATTCGGAGCCCAGCATTTT. Protein sequence: CASSLPLRGQFGAQHF.

The gene calls are TRBV6-1 and TRBJ2-2; 13 bases agree with TRBD2. The CDR3 extends over 16 amino acids. The V segment lost 4 bases and the J segment 1 base; nucleotides outside the gene matches: 0. Germline V lookup: CDR1 MNHNS, CDR2 SASEGT. In DNA form, the CDR3 reads TGTGCCAGCAGTGGGACTAGCGGGAGGAACACCGGGGAGCTGTTTTTT. Its translation: CASSGTSGRNTGELFF.

This sequence joins TRBV2 and TRBJ2-3; 8 bases agree with TRBD2. In germline, CDR1 is SNHLY, CDR2 FYNNEI. V trimming: 6 bases; J trimming: 7 bases; junction bases outside the gene matches: 9. The CDR3 spans 14 residues. The CDR3 sequence: CASRVPGGLNTQYF. The CDR3 DNA is TGTGCCAGCAGGGTGCCGGGGGGGCTAAATACGCAGTATTTT. Full variable domain (remainder filled in from reference TRBV2 and TRBJ2-3): EPEVTQTPSHQVTQMGQEVILRCVPISNHLYFYWYRQILGQKVEFLVSFYNNEISEKSEIFDDQFSVERPDGSNFTLKIRSTKLEDSAMYFCASRVPGGLNTQYFGPGTRLTVL.

Turning to this clone: This sample includes further DNA sequences coding for the same CDR3. The chain employs TRBV18 and TRBJ2-1, with 9 bases lining up with TRBD2. The CDR3 is made up of 15 amino acids. J lost 6 bases, V lost 3 bases, and 6 bases had no gene match. Germline V gene sequence: CDR1 KGHSH, CDR2 LQKENI. The CDR3 DNA sequence: TGTGCCAGCTCACCGGAGGCGGGAGGGTTCAATGAGCAGTTCTTC. It translates to CASSPEAGGFNEQFF.

This chain uses TRBV4-3 with TRBJ1-2, with D possibly being TRBD1 (5 bases). The CDR3 spans 13 residues. Trimming cost V 0 bases and J 6 bases, with 8 bases left between them. Germline assignment: CDR1 LGHNA and CDR2 YSLEER. CDR3 in amino acids: CASSQDPTDGYTF. CDR3 DNA sequence: TGCGCCAGCAGCCAAGATCCGACAGATGGCTACACCTTC.

This chain connects TRBV27 to TRBJ2-1; 7 bases fit TRBD2. V was pared by 9 bases and J by 1 base, with 9 bases of the junction left unmatched. The CDR3 has 15 residues. Germline V gives CDR1 MNHEY, CDR2 SMNVEV (reference sequence). Here the CDR3 reads CASAGAGKSYNEQFF. The CDR3, as DNA: TGTGCCAGTGCAGGAGCGGGGAAGTCCTACAATGAGCAGTTCTTC.

The chain uses TRBV30 and TRBJ1-1, with 7 bases that match TRBD1. With 4 bases clipped from V and 6 bases from J, the junction kept 8 bases outside the gene matches. The CDR3 runs 13 residues. Germline CDR1 and CDR2: GTSNPN and SVGIG (reference sequence). Here the CDR3 reads CAWTETGRAEAFF. As DNA, the CDR3 is TGTGCCTGGACCGAGACAGGGCGGGCTGAAGCTTTCTTT.

V usage is TRBV7-9 and J usage is TRBJ2-2, with 11 bases matching TRBD2. CDR3 length: 15 amino acids. Per the germline V gene, CDR1 is SEHNR and CDR2 is FQNEAQ (reference sequence). Trimming at V came to 4 bases and at J to 4 bases, leaving 2 bases not matched to a gene. The CDR3 sequence: CASSSSGGFTGELFF. CDR3 nucleotides: TGTGCCAGCAGCTCTAGCGGGGGGTTCACCGGGGAGCTGTTTTTT.

V and J are TRBV12-3 or TRBV12-4 and TRBJ2-1; D is ambiguous. The germline V and J ends were trimmed by 6 bases and 5 bases, with 5 bases remaining between them. The CDR3 totals 11 residues. The CDR3, as DNA: TGTGCCAGCAGCTCTAACAATGAGCAGTTCTTC. It is translated as CASSSNNEQFF.

The chain has TRBV12-5 and TRBJ1-2, with D perhaps matching TRBD1 (6 bases). V was cut by 2 bases and J by 12 bases, with 25 bases left in between. The CDR3 sequence is 16 residues long. Germline CDR1 is LGHNT and CDR2 is FRNRAP. CDR3 loop: CASGLPTTGPAFGNTF. As DNA, the CDR3 is TGTGCTAGTGGTTTGCCGACAACAGGGCCCGCATTTGGGAACACCTTC.

The chain couples TRBV30 to TRBJ1-2, with D perhaps TRBD1 (5 bases). V was shortened by 3 bases and J by 4 bases, with 9 bases between the two germline ends. Germline V gives CDR1 GTSNPN, CDR2 SVGIG (reference sequence). The CDR3 is 12 residues long. As DNA, the CDR3 is TGTGCCTGGAGGGACGGGGGCTATGGCTACACCTTC. Its translation: CAWRDGGYGYTF.

In this sample, this clone turned up a few times. This sequence joins TRBV9 and TRBJ1-5, with D possibly matching TRBD1 (5 bases). CDR1 SGDLS and CDR2 YYNGEE come from the germline V gene. Deletions cut 0 bases from V and 0 bases from J, with 7 bases between. The CDR3 has 15 residues. In DNA form, the CDR3 reads TGTGCCAGCAGCGTAGGACAGAGTAGCAATCAGCCCCAGCATTTT. Residues: CASSVGQSSNQPQHF. The full variable domain, with the rest looked up from reference TRBV9 and TRBJ1-5, is DSGVTQTPKHLITATGQRVTLRCSPRSGDLSVYWYQQSLDQGLQFLIQYYNGEERAKGNILERFSAQQFPDLHSELNLSSLELGDSALYFCASSVGQSSNQPQHFGDGTRLSIL.

This clone was detected a few times. The chain recombines TRBV18 with TRBJ1-1, with 7 bases identical to TRBD1. CDR3 size: 13 residues. The germline V gene encodes CDR1 KGHSH and CDR2 LQKENI. The V and J ends lost 6 bases and 1 base, in that order; junction bases with no gene match: 2. The chain's CDR3 is CASSRTGNTEAFF. The CDR3 DNA reads TGTGCCAGCTCCCGGACAGGGAACACTGAAGCTTTCTTT.

This clone is a singleton in its sample. This rearrangement joins TRBV19 to TRBJ2-3; no definite D call. This CDR3 has 13 residues. CDR1 and CDR2 from the germline V gene are LNHDA and SQIVND (reference sequence). Trimming pared 6 bases from V and 3 bases from J, leaving 10 bases between. CDR3 nucleotide sequence: TGTGCCAGTAGAGCACAGACGACAGATACGCAGTATTTT. This translates into CASRAQTTDTQYF.

The V and J genes are TRBV5-5 and TRBJ2-7; tentatively, D is TRBD1 (5 bases). Germline assignment: CDR1 SGHKS and CDR2 YYEKEE (reference sequence). V was cut by 0 bases and J by 3 bases, with 7 bases left in between. The CDR3 is 13 residues long. DNA of the CDR3: TGTGCCAGCAGCTTGGGACAGTACTACGAGCAGTACTTC. This codes for CASSLGQYYEQYF.

CDR3 region: CAWNWAGKETQYF. The CDR3 DNA follows: TGTGCCTGGAACTGGGCGGGGAAAGAGACCCAGTACTTC. The J gene is TRBJ2-5, the V gene TRBV30; the D gene is possibly TRBD2 (6 bases). Trimming removed 4 bases from V and 3 bases from J, with 12 bases in between. Germline CDR1 is GTSNPN and CDR2 is SVGIG (reference sequence). The length of the CDR3 is 13 residues. The full variable domain, completed using reference TRBV30 and TRBJ2-5, is SQTIHQWPATLVQPVGSPLSLECTVEGTSNPNLYWYRQAAGRGLQLLFYSVGIGQISSEVPQNLSASRPQDRQFILSSKKLLLSDSGFYLCAWNWAGKETQYFGPGTRLLVL.

V gene TRBV10-2 combines with J gene TRBJ2-2; 14 bases are shared with TRBD2. V shed 5 bases and J 6 bases; nucleotides not matched to a gene: 11. CDR3 length: 18 amino acids. CDR1 WSHSY and CDR2 SAAADI come from the germline V gene. DNA for the CDR3: TGCGCCAGCAGTCGACTAGCGGGAGGGCCGCGTCTGTCCGGGGAGCTGTTTTTT. Its translation is CASSRLAGGPRLSGELFF.

J is TRBJ2-2 and V is TRBV5-1; 13 bases are shared with TRBD2. V was pared by 0 bases and J by 0 bases, with 8 bases of the junction left unmatched. The CDR3 extends over 20 amino acids. CDR1 and CDR2 from the germline V gene are SGHRS and YFSETQ. CDR3 sequence: CASSLALGGLAGSNTGELFF. DNA for the CDR3: TGCGCCAGCAGCTTGGCCCTAGGGGGACTAGCGGGATCGAACACCGGGGAGCTGTTTTTT.

V usage is TRBV27 and J usage is TRBJ1-1; 8 bases map to TRBD1. Germline V gene sequence: CDR1 MNHEY, CDR2 SMNVEV (reference sequence). Losses at the gene ends were 6 bases for V and 5 bases for J; bases not matched to a gene: 8. This CDR3 region has 14 residues. CDR3 in amino acids: CASRLDRVGTEAFF. The CDR3 DNA reads as TGTGCCAGCAGATTGGACAGGGTGGGGACTGAAGCTTTCTTT.